These T cell receptor beta chains were read from a single sample in a study of blood T cell repertoires in COVID-19. TCRdb keeps only in-frame clones here, not all; method: immunoSEQ multiplex PCR. The sample gives 86,000 or so clones, 75% to 95% of which show up once; 1.9% is in the top ten. The sample taken for sequencing was peripheral blood. These receptors all come from a woman aged 50 to 65 in a cohort sampled during active COVID-19. The CDR3 runs from the conserved cysteine through the conserved F or W. D genes are given only for firm matches. Expanded clones get a size class; other rows say once, few or many, or leave the size out.

clone size	V gene	J gene	D gene	CDR3 protein	CDR3 DNA
NA	TRBV7-9	TRBJ1-4	NA	CASSLTRGARVINEKLFF	TGTGCCAGCAGCTTAACCAGGGGAGCAAGGGTGATTAATGAAAAACTGTTTTTT
NA	TRBV15	TRBJ2-1	TRBD2	CATSRENSGSSDNEQFF	TGTGCCACCAGCAGAGAGAATAGCGGGAGCTCTGACAATGAGCAGTTCTTC
NA	TRBV7-9	TRBJ1-1	NA	CATPERGGEAFF	TGTGCCACCCCCGAGAGGGGGGGCGAAGCTTTCTTT
once	TRBV11-3	TRBJ1-4	NA	CASSFGGANEKLFF	TGTGCCAGCAGCTTTGGGGGGGCTAATGAAAAACTGTTTTTT
NA	TRBV2	TRBJ2-1	TRBD2	CASSPPISGRANEQFF	TGTGCCAGCAGCCCGCCCATTAGCGGGAGGGCTAATGAGCAGTTCTTC
NA	TRBV4-1	TRBJ1-1	NA	CASSPQVNTEAFF	TGCGCCAGCTCTCCACAGGTGAACACTGAAGCTTTCTTT
NA	TRBV5-6	TRBJ1-1	TRBD1	CASSALTGIRTEAFF	TGTGCCAGCAGTGCCCTGACAGGGATTCGCACTGAAGCTTTCTTT
NA	TRBV10-2	TRBJ1-6	TRBD1	CASRGQGSPLHF	TGCGCCAGCAGGGGACAGGGATCACCCCTCCACTTT
NA	TRBV19	TRBJ1-2	TRBD1	CASSPPGQANGYTF	TGTGCCAGTAGTCCCCCTGGACAGGCTAATGGCTACACCTTC
few	TRBV4-1	TRBJ1-3	NA	CASSEAGAGNTIYF	TGCGCCAGCAGCGAGGCAGGGGCTGGAAACACCATATATTTT
once	TRBV19	TRBJ1-5	NA	CASSKKAGVDQPQHF	TGTGCCAGTAGTAAGAAGGCCGGAGTCGATCAGCCCCAGCATTTT
NA	TRBV3-1/TRBV3-2	TRBJ2-2	TRBD1	CASSQTGTGGTGELFF	TGTGCCAGCAGCCAAACCGGGACAGGGGGCACCGGGGAGCTGTTTTTT
NA	TRBV19	TRBJ1-1	NA	CASSIDRNTEAFF	TGTGCCAGTAGTATAGACAGGAACACTGAAGCTTTCTTT
NA	TRBV6-5	TRBJ1-5	NA	CASRLQGNQPQHF	TGTGCCAGCAGACTACAGGGAAATCAGCCCCAGCATTTT
NA	TRBV15	TRBJ2-2	NA	CATSREGGFGELFF	TGTGCCACCAGCAGGGAGGGCGGGTTCGGGGAGCTGTTTTTT
few	TRBV5-4	TRBJ2-1	NA	CASSSQGGGRSYNEQFF	TGTGCCAGCAGCTCCCAGGGAGGCGGCCGCTCCTACAATGAGCAGTTCTTC